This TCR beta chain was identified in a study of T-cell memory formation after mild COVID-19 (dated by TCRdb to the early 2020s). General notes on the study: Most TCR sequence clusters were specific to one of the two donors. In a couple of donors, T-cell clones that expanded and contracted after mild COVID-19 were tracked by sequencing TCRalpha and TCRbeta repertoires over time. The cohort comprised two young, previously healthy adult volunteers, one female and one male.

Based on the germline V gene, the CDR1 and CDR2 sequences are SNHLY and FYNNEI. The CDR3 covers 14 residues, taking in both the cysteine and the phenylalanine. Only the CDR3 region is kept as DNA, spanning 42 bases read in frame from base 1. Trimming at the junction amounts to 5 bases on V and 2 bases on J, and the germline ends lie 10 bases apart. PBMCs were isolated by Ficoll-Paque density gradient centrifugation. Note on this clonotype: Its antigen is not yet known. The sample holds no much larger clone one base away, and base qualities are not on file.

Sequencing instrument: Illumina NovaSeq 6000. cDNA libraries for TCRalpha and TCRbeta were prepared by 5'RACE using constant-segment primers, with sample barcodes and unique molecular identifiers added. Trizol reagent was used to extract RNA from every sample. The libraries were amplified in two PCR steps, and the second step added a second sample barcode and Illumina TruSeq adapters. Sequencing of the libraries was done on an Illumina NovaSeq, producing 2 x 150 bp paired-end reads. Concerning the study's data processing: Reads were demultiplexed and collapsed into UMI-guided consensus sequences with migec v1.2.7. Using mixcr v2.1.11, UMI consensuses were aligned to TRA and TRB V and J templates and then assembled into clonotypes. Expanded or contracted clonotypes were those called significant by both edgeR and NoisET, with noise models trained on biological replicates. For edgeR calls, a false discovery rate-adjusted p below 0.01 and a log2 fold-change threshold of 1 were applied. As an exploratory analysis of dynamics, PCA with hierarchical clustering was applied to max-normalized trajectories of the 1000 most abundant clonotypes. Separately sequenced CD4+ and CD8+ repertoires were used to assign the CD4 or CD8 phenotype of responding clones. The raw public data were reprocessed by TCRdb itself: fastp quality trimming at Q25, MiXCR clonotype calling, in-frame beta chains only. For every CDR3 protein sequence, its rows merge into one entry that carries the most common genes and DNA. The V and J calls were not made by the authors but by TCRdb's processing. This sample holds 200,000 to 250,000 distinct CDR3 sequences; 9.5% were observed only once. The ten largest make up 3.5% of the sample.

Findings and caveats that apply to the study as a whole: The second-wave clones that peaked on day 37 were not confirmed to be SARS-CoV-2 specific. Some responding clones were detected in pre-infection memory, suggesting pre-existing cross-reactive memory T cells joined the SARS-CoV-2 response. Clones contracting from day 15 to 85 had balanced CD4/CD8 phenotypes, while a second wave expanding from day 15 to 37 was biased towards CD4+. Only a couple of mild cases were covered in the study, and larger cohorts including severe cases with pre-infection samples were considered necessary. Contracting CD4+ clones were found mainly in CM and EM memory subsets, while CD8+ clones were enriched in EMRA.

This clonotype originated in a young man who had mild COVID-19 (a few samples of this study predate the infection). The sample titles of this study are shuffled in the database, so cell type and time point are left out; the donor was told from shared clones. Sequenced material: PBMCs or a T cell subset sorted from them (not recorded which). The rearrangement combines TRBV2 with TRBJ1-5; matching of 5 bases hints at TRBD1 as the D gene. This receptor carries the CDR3 CASSLRDGNQPQHF. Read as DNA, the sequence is TGTGCCAGCAGTCTCCGGGACGGCAATCAGCCCCAGCATTTT.